This T cell receptor (beta chain) emerged from a study of tumor and adjacent non-tumor tissue in lung cancer. Study at large: Samples averaged about 4.2 million productive TCRbeta reads each. Whole-study findings and limits: Tumor tissue had significantly higher TCR diversity than normal lung. In normal lung, the top 100 clones were significantly more dominant than in tumor.

No cell sorting was done before RNA was extracted from the tissue. This non-tumor lung sample came from over 3 cm beyond the tumor edge. This clonotype came up many times. Its specificity is not known. The length of the CDR3 is 13 residues. The trim removed 8 bases at V and 5 bases at J, leaving 6 bases unmatched. Germline CDR1 MNHNS, CDR2 SASEGT. The library came from three nested PCR rounds adapted from ARM-PCR protocols. Via MiXCR, TCRdb re-called the multiplex PCR reads, giving one row per CDR3 protein. The data contain around 40,000 distinct CDR3 sequences, roughly 66% of them singletons. This clonotype was sampled from a man aged 45-65 years with non-small cell lung cancer. Sequenced input: distant non-tumor lung tissue. The V gene is TRBV6-1, the J gene TRBJ2-1, with 7 bases lining up with TRBD1. The chain's CDR3 is CASSNRGNNEQFF. In DNA form, the CDR3 reads TGTGCCAGCTCGAACAGGGGAAACAATGAGCAGTTCTTC.